The 26 T cell receptor beta chains below come from one sample, sequenced in a study of T cell clonality in common variable immunodeficiency. Produced via immunoSEQ multiplex PCR; TCRdb's table is partial and in-frame only. The profile covers roughly 32,000 clones, none occurring a single time. Sequencing was carried out using peripheral blood mononuclear cells. These receptors originate from a person aged 18-70 years in good health.

This clone was found many times. The read stops 3 residues short of the end of the CDR3; the missing end is completed from the germline J gene. This chain links TRBV18 with TRBJ2-1; 9 bases align to TRBD2. Trimming cost V 3 bases and J 5 bases; bases outside gene matches: 8. This CDR3 is built from 16 residues. Germline V gene sequence: CDR1 KGHSH, CDR2 LQKENI. CDR3 DNA (partial): TGTGCCAGCTCACCTCCGGGACTAGCCACCCACAATGAG. Its protein product is CASSPPGLATHNE. The full CDR3 is CASSPPGLATHNEQFF.

Ten or more counts support this clone. The read finishes 3 residues shy of the CDR3 end, and the germline J gene is used to complete it. The V gene is TRBV2, the J gene TRBJ1-2; no definite D call. The CDR3 covers 12 residues. Germline V gene data show CDR1 as SNHLY and CDR2 as FYNNEI. V shed 8 bases and J shed 2 bases, with 9 bases lying between them. This chain's CDR3 is CASDQENYGYTF. CDR3 DNA, as far as it was read: TGTGCCAGCGATCAGGAGAACTATGGC.

Note on this clone: The read finishes 3 residues shy of the CDR3 end, and the germline J gene is used to complete it. The rearrangement joins TRBV20-1 to TRBJ1-3; D gene unclear. Germline values: CDR1 DFQATT, CDR2 SNEGSKA (reference sequence). V dropped 4 bases and J dropped 0 bases, with 10 bases sitting between them. The CDR3 consists of 14 residues. CDR3 bases read: TGCAGTGCTATTCACAGTGACTCTGGAAACACC. Its protein is CSAIHSDSGNT. In full, the CDR3 reads CSAIHSDSGNTIYF.

This clone was counted at least ten times. With the read ending 3 residues before the CDR3 end, the germline J gene is used to fill in that end. This sequence joins TRBV20-1 and TRBJ2-3; possible D gene TRBD2, 6 bases. Germline V lookup: CDR1 DFQATT, CDR2 SNEGSKA (reference sequence). The CDR3 is 16 residues long. V was cut by 1 base and J by 7 bases, with 21 bases left in between. The CDR3 bases that were read are TGCAGTGCTAGAGTTTTTAGCGGACCAGATCCGAATACG. Amino acid sequence: CSARVFSGPDPNT. The complete CDR3 protein is CSARVFSGPDPNTQYF.

This clone was detected many times. The read falls 3 residues short of the CDR3 end, and the missing part is taken from the germline J gene. The same CDR3 is also encoded by other DNA sequences in this sample. The V call is TRBV19, the J call TRBJ2-3; D gene unclear. The CDR3 is 11 amino acids. From germline, CDR1 is LNHDA and CDR2 SQIVND (reference sequence). Between the trimmed V and J ends, which lost 3 bases and 6 bases, there was a span of 4 bases. The CDR3 here is CASSISDTQYF. The sequenced part of the CDR3 DNA is TGTGCCAGTAGTATTAGTGATACG.

This clone was observed many times. The CDR3 end falls 3 residues outside the read, so it is completed with the germline J gene. The rearrangement links TRBV18 to TRBJ2-1; the match to TRBD2 covers 10 bases. Per the germline V gene, CDR1 is KGHSH and CDR2 is LQKENI. The CDR3 length is 17 residues. J gave up 0 bases and V 0 bases, and 2 bases lay outside the gene matches. The sequenced part of the CDR3 DNA is TGTGCCAGCTCACCACCGTCTAGCGGGGGCTCCTACAATGAG. This codes for CASSPPSSGGSYNE. The entire CDR3 is CASSPPSSGGSYNEQFF. Full variable domain (rest looked up from reference TRBV18 and TRBJ2-1): NAGVMQNPRHLVRRRGQEARLRCSPMKGHSHVYWYRQLPEEGLKFMVYLQKENIIDESGMPKERFSAEFPKEGPSILRIQQVVRGDSAAYFCASSPPSSGGSYNEQFFGPGTRLTVL.

This clone was counted many times. From the germline J gene comes the end of the CDR3, since the read stops 3 residues before it. This rearrangement joins TRBV20-1 to TRBJ1-6; 7 bases line up with TRBD1. The V and J ends lost 6 bases and 9 bases, in that order; junction bases with no gene match: 14. The CDR3 consists of 15 residues. Germline V CDR1 and CDR2: DFQATT, SNEGSKA (reference sequence). The CDR3 sequence: CSAEEGAEFVSPLHF. Partial CDR3 DNA: TGCAGTGCCGAGGAGGGGGCGGAATTTGTTTCACCC.

This clone was counted at least ten times. Other DNA sequences within the sample encode an identical CDR3. The CDR3 DNA, read in part, is TGCGCCAGCAGCTTGGAAGGTTCTGGAAACACC. Encoded protein: CASSLEGSGNT. The entire CDR3 protein reads CASSLEGSGNTIYF. The gene calls are TRBV5-1 and TRBJ1-3, with D uncertain. The read ends 3 residues shy of where the CDR3 ends; the end is completed using the germline J gene. There are 14 residues in the CDR3. Germline V gives CDR1 SGHRS, CDR2 YFSETQ. V lost 0 bases to trimming and J lost 1 base, with 5 bases between them.

In its sample, this clone was seen a few times. The sequenced fragment ends 3 residues before the CDR3 boundary, so the rest is inferred from the germline J gene. This sequence joins TRBV30 and TRBJ1-2; 8 nucleotides align to TRBD1. There are 13 residues in the CDR3. Germline V CDR1 and CDR2: GTSNPN, SVGIG (reference sequence). The CDR3 sequence: CAWSQGARSDYTF. Incomplete CDR3 DNA: TGTGCCTGGAGTCAGGGGGCGCGCAGTGAC.

In its sample, this clone was seen many times. The read ends 3 residues before the CDR3 terminus; that terminus is restored from the germline J gene. This chain links TRBV11-2 with TRBJ2-7; 8 bases line up with TRBD2. Germline V gene data show CDR1 as SGHAT and CDR2 as FQNNGV. The CDR3 contains 15 residues. V trimming: 5 bases; J trimming: 6 bases; junction bases outside the gene matches: 12. Incomplete CDR3 DNA: TGTGCCAGCAGCGCCCTCGCCGGGGGGGCTAGCGAG. This encodes CASSALAGGASE. The complete CDR3 protein is CASSALAGGASEQYF. Full variable domain (remainder filled in from reference TRBV11-2 and TRBJ2-7): EAGVAQSPRYKIIEKRQSVAFWCNPISGHATLYWYQQILGQGPKLLIQFQNNGVVDDSQLPKDRFSAERLKGVDSTLKIQPAKLEDSAVYLCASSALAGGASEQYFGPGTRLTVT.

This clone was counted only a few times. The read ends 3 residues early relative to the CDR3; the germline J gene fills the gap. This chain links TRBV30 with TRBJ1-5; D possibly corresponds to TRBD1 (5 bases). The V and J ends lost 1 base and 6 bases respectively, with 13 bases between them. Germline-derived CDR1 and CDR2 are GTSNPN and SVGIG (reference sequence). CDR3 size: 14 residues. Partial CDR3 DNA: TGTGCCTGGAGTGATCAGGGTCAGGGTCAGCCC. This codes for CAWSDQGQGQP. The whole CDR3 region reads CAWSDQGQGQPQHF.

This clone showed up many times. The read gets to within 3 residues of the CDR3 end, and the germline J gene fills in the rest. J is TRBJ2-5 and V is TRBV20-1, with 9 bases matching TRBD2. The CDR3 is 14 amino acids. Trimming cost V 6 bases and J 2 bases; bases outside gene matches: 7. CDR1 and CDR2 (germline): DFQATT, SNEGSKA (reference sequence). The CDR3 loop is CSANAGGRQETQYF. CDR3 DNA (partial): TGCAGTGCGAATGCGGGGGGGAGGCAAGAGACC.

This clone showed up many times. The read ends 3 residues shy of where the CDR3 ends; the end is completed using the germline J gene. The rearrangement links TRBV7-2 to TRBJ1-2; D is undetermined. This CDR3 has 14 residues. CDR1 SGHTA and CDR2 FQGNSA come from the germline V gene. V was shortened by 1 base and J by 6 bases, with 12 bases between the two germline ends. CDR3 sequence reads: CASSLEGGWNGYTF. The covered CDR3 bases are TGTGCCAGCAGCTTAGAAGGCGGGTGGAATGGC. Supplemented by reference TRBV7-2 and TRBJ1-2, the full variable domain reads GAGVSQSPSNKVTEKGKDVELRCDPISGHTALYWYRQSLGQGLEFLIYFQGNSAPDKSGLPSDRFSAERTGGSVSTLTIQRTQQEDSAVYLCASSLEGGWNGYTFGSGTRLTVV.

This clone has a count of ten or more. The read terminates 3 residues before the CDR3 end, so the remaining end is supplied by the germline J gene. The rearrangement joins TRBV5-5 to TRBJ2-2, with D possibly TRBD2 on 5 matching bases. The V end was cut by 0 bases, the J end by 6 bases, with 9 bases between. Germline assignment: CDR1 SGHKS and CDR2 YYEKEE (reference sequence). CDR3 length: 14 amino acids. The CDR3 sequence: CASSLAPGAGELFF. The DNA read from the CDR3 is TGTGCCAGCAGCTTGGCTCCCGGGGCCGGGGAG. The variable domain in full, completed from reference TRBV5-5 and TRBJ2-2, reads DAGVTQSPTHLIKTRGQQVTLRCSPISGHKSVSWYQQVLGQGPQFIFQYYEKEERGRGNFPDRFSARQFPNYSSELNVNALLLGDSALYLCASSLAPGAGELFFGEGSRLTVL.

There are many counts of this clone. Coverage ceases 3 residues before the CDR3 finishes, and the germline J gene fills in the end. The V gene is TRBV28, the J gene TRBJ1-2, with 10 positions matching TRBD1. The CDR3 totals 13 residues. Germline V gene lookup returns CDR1 MDHEN and CDR2 SYDVKM. J lost 6 bases, V lost 7 bases, and 5 bases had no gene match. The covered CDR3 bases are TGTGCCAGCACCCCGGGACAGGGGAATGGC. This encodes CASTPGQGNG. In full, the CDR3 reads CASTPGQGNGYTF.

This clone was found many times. The read halts 3 residues ahead of the CDR3 end, with the missing end drawn from the germline J gene. The chain employs TRBV7-9 and TRBJ1-4; the match to TRBD1 covers 7 bases. Germline V gene data show CDR1 as SEHNR and CDR2 as FQNEAQ (reference sequence). V dropped 5 bases and J dropped 4; count of bases not matched to a gene: 4. The CDR3 covers 14 residues. The CDR3 region is CASSPGGSNEKLFF. The DNA read from the CDR3 is TGTGCCAGCAGCCCAGGGGGGAGTAATGAAAAA.

On this clone itself: The read gets to within 3 residues of the CDR3 end, and the germline J gene fills in the rest. This chain connects TRBV6-4 to TRBJ1-2; no reliable D call. Germline V lookup: CDR1 MRHNA, CDR2 SNTAGT. This CDR3 contains 15 residues. The sequenced part of the CDR3 DNA is TGTGCCAGCAGTGAGGTAGCGGGAGTCTTTAATGAC. The encoded protein is CASSEVAGVFND. The entire CDR3 is CASSEVAGVFNDYTF.

This clone was seen ten or more times. The sequence runs out 3 residues before the end of the CDR3; the remainder is reconstructed from the germline J gene. The chain has TRBV5-6 and TRBJ2-3; 7 bases line up with TRBD1. Germline lookup yields CDR1 SGHDT and CDR2 YYEEEE. This CDR3 region has 12 residues. Here the CDR3 reads CASSLDRGAQYF. Incomplete CDR3 DNA: TGTGCCAGCAGCTTGGACAGGGGAGCG. Drawing the rest from reference TRBV5-6 and TRBJ2-3, the complete variable domain is DAGVTQSPTHLIKTRGQQVTLRCSPKSGHDTVSWYQQALGQGPQFIFQYYEEEERQRGNFPDRFSGHQFPNYSSELNVNALLLGDSALYLCASSLDRGAQYFGPGTRLTVL.

In regard to this clone: With the read ending 3 residues before the CDR3 end, the germline J gene is used to fill in that end. This sequence joins TRBV20-1 and TRBJ2-7; D call uncertain. Germline V gene sequence: CDR1 DFQATT, CDR2 SNEGSKA (reference sequence). The CDR3 has 14 amino acids. V gave up 6 bases and J gave up 3 bases, with 18 bases separating them. CDR3 DNA, as far as it was read: TGCAGTGCCCCGATCCCTCCTACCAACTACGAG. It translates to CSAPIPPTNYE. The whole CDR3 protein is CSAPIPPTNYEQYF.

To note about this clone: The read finishes 3 residues shy of the CDR3 end, and the germline J gene is used to complete it. J is TRBJ1-2 and V is TRBV19, with 11 bases identical to TRBD1. The CDR3 spans 14 residues. Per the germline V gene, CDR1 is LNHDA and CDR2 is SQIVND (reference sequence). The covered CDR3 bases are TGTGCCAGTAGCCCCGGACAGGGGGCCTGGGAC. It is translated as CASSPGQGAWD. The whole CDR3 is CASSPGQGAWDYTF.

This clone was seen many times. Incomplete CDR3 DNA: TGTGCCAGCATGTTTTGGCCTCCCCAGGCGTACGAG. Protein sequence: CASMFWPPQAYE. The complete CDR3 sequence is CASMFWPPQAYEQYF. This chain links TRBV5-6 with TRBJ2-7, with D unclear. From the germline J gene comes the end of the CDR3, since the read stops 3 residues before it. This CDR3 has 15 residues. CDR1 SGHDT and CDR2 YYEEEE come from the germline V gene. Deletions cut 6 bases from V and 4 bases from J, with 20 bases between.

This clone was detected ten times or more. The read ends 3 residues early relative to the CDR3; the germline J gene fills the gap. The gene calls are TRBV9 and TRBJ2-6; 7 nucleotides match TRBD1. After removal of 3 bases from V and 2 bases from J, the junction contained 5 bases not matched to a gene. This CDR3 has 16 residues. Germline V lookup: CDR1 SGDLS, CDR2 YYNGEE. The part of the CDR3 DNA that was read is TGTGCCAGCAGCGCAGAGGGGACAGCTGGGGCCAACGTC. Translation gives CASSAEGTAGANV. The CDR3, in full, reads CASSAEGTAGANVLTF.

This clone showed up many times. The DNA read from the CDR3 is TGCAGTGCCACACCCACAATCCAAGGCGGAGATACG. Amino acids: CSATPTIQGGDT. The whole CDR3 protein is CSATPTIQGGDTQYF. The chain is built from TRBV20-1 and TRBJ2-3; D is undetermined. The read terminates 3 residues ahead of where the CDR3 ends, so the germline J gene completes it. This CDR3 region has 15 residues. Germline V CDR1 and CDR2: DFQATT, SNEGSKA (reference sequence). Between the trimmed V and J ends, which lost 6 bases and 5 bases, there was a span of 21 bases.

This clone has ten or more counts. The read comes to an end 3 residues before the CDR3 does, leaving the germline J gene to fill in the end. The chain uses TRBV29-1 and TRBJ2-2; D unresolved. V was clipped by 3 bases and J by 3 bases, with 8 bases between them. Germline CDR1 SQVTM, CDR2 ANQGSEA. The CDR3 sequence is 13 residues long. The CDR3 here is CSVDPRDTGELFF. CDR3 DNA (partial): TGCAGCGTTGATCCCAGAGACACCGGGGAG.

This clone was counted many times. The sequenced fragment ends 3 residues before the CDR3 boundary, so the rest is inferred from the germline J gene. The gene calls are TRBV4-1 and TRBJ2-5; possible D gene TRBD2, 5 bases. The CDR3 contains 15 residues. With 0 bases removed from V and 3 bases from J, the gap between germline ends came to 11 bases. Germline CDR1 MGHRA, CDR2 YSYEKL. CDR3 bases read: TGCGCCAGCAGCCAAGATCAGCTAGCTGAAGAGACC. Translated: CASSQDQLAEET. Given in full, the CDR3 is CASSQDQLAEETQYF.

This clone occurred many times. The CDR3 end falls 3 residues outside the read, so it is completed with the germline J gene. The chain couples TRBV29-1 to TRBJ2-5; 11 positions match TRBD2. Trimming cost V 6 bases and J 6 bases; bases outside gene matches: 6. CDR3 length: 13 residues. Looked up from germline, CDR1 is SQVTM and CDR2 is ANQGSEA. The covered CDR3 bases are TGCAGCGTCGATACTAGCGGGAGAAAGACC. This sequence encodes CSVDTSGRKT. The complete CDR3 sequence is CSVDTSGRKTQYF.